One TCR beta chain is described in this entry. The CDR3 end is not reached by the read, which stops 3 residues before it; the germline J gene fills it in. Measured with immunoSEQ multiplex PCR; TCRdb has only the in-frame clones, and not every one. The sample table sets out some 30,000 clones. These data belong to a study of Tregs in tolerant kidney transplant recipients. This CDR3 region has 13 residues. V was shortened by 9 bases and J by 2 bases, with 12 bases between the two germline ends. Germline V gives CDR1 LNHDA, CDR2 SQIVND (reference sequence). Related graft donors supplied nonmyeloablative bone marrow transplants, and mixed chimerism was transient.

The sample in question was CD4+ T cells from blood (PBMCs), obtained 24 months after the transplant. The receptor comes from a human patient who received a combined kidney and bone marrow transplant. The graft donor may be the source of some T cells. The genes are TRBV19 and TRBJ2-3; D might be TRBD1 (6 bases). The CDR3 loop is CASTGTNTDTQYF. The CDR3 bases that were read are TGTGCCAGCACCGGGACAAACACAGATACG.